Given below is one T cell receptor (beta chain) in context. The sample comes from a study of cytomegalovirus exposure and HLA in healthy donors. Study-level background: Among the 400 or so donors who were genotyped, about 80% fell in the genetic ancestry cluster that is associated with self-reported Caucasian donors.

PCR used 60 Vbeta primers and 13 Jbeta primers. Clones were read by immunoSEQ multiplex PCR, and TCRdb kept only the in-frame ones, dropping some. The table has some 120,000 clones, roughly 75% seen once. In germline, CDR1 is SGHVS, CDR2 FNYEAQ. The CDR3 contains 17 residues. The V gene end was trimmed by 1 base and the J gene end by 5 bases; junction bases not matched to a gene: 11. Source material: PBMCs. The TCR was taken from a man under 40 in good health and CMV-seronegative. This chain connects TRBV7-6 to TRBJ1-1; the match to TRBD1 covers 9 bases. DNA for the CDR3: TGTGCCAGCAGCTTAGTTCCCCTACAGGGGGCGAGGACTGAAGCTTTCTTT. Its translation is CASSLVPLQGARTEAFF.